The 27 T cell receptor beta chains given below trace back to one sample, sequenced in a study of CD8+ T cells in alopecia areata. Extracted RNA was reverse transcribed into cDNA, the sequencing template. Generated by immunoSEQ multiplex PCR, the TCRdb table keeps only in-frame clones and is missing some. The data show about 190,000 clones, 50% to 60% seen once. Specified treatment: oral pan-JAK inhibitor, 5-10 mg twice daily. The specimen was CD4+ T cells sorted from blood, collected at week 4, from a patient treated with tofacitinib. These receptors all come from a human donor with alopecia areata.

This clone showed up just once. The gene calls are TRBV30 and TRBJ2-1; D remains unclear. The CDR3 is made up of 11 amino acids. The germline CDR1 and CDR2 sequences are GTSNPN and SVGIG (reference sequence). V dropped 0 bases and J dropped 10 bases, with 7 bases sitting between them. The CDR3, as DNA: TGTGCCTGGAGTGTACTACGGGAGCAGTTCTTC. Amino acids: CAWSVLREQFF. Based on the CDR3 plus reference TRBV30 and TRBJ2-1, the full variable domain is SQTIHQWPATLVQPVGSPLSLECTVEGTSNPNLYWYRQAAGRGLQLLFYSVGIGQISSEVPQNLSASRPQDRQFILSSKKLLLSDSGFYLCAWSVLREQFFGPGTRLTVL.

CDR3 coding DNA: TGCGCCAGCAGCTCCCGTGGCTGGGTAAGAGATGAGCAGTTCTTC. Protein product: CASSSRGWVRDEQFF. The genes are TRBV5-1 and TRBJ2-1; D ambiguous. The CDR3 contains 15 residues. Trimming shortened V by 3 bases and J by 8 bases, and 18 bases separated the two germline ends. Per germline, CDR1 SGHRS and CDR2 YFSETQ.

The chain joins TRBV20-1 to TRBJ1-5; D is unresolved. CDR3 length equals 8 residues. Trimming left V 6 bases short and J 9 bases short, with 3 bases between. Germline V CDR1 and CDR2: DFQATT, SNEGSKA (reference sequence). For the CDR3, the DNA is TGCAGTGCGCGGCCCCAGCATTTT. It translates to CSARPQHF.

V is TRBV5-4 and J is TRBJ2-5; unclear D gene. Between the trimmed V and J ends, which lost 0 bases and 5 bases, there was a span of 11 bases. Looked up from germline, CDR1 is SGHNT and CDR2 is YYREEE (reference sequence). This CDR3 comprises 14 residues. The CDR3 sequence: CASSLGGIRETQYF. In DNA form, the CDR3 reads TGTGCCAGCAGCTTGGGTGGAATTCGGGAGACCCAGTACTTC.

This rearrangement joins TRBV29-1 to TRBJ2-6; 7 bases align to TRBD2. The V gene end was trimmed by 2 bases and the J gene end by 0 bases; junction bases not matched to a gene: 16. CDR3 length equals 20 residues. In germline, CDR1 is SQVTM, CDR2 ANQGSEA. This chain's CDR3 is CSVERWAGAPPDSGANVLTF. The DNA for the CDR3 is TGCAGCGTTGAAAGGTGGGCGGGAGCGCCCCCTGACTCTGGGGCCAACGTCCTGACTTTC.

J is TRBJ2-1 and V is TRBV19; 8 nucleotides agree with TRBD1. The germline CDR1 and CDR2 sequences are LNHDA and SQIVND (reference sequence). J was trimmed by 5 bases and V by 5 bases; bases with no gene match: 11. The CDR3 contains 16 residues. The CDR3 DNA follows: TGTGCCAGTAGTGACTCCTGGCAGGGGGCTAACAATGAGCAGTTCTTC. This translates into CASSDSWQGANNEQFF.

This clone occurred a few times. The V gene is TRBV7-3, the J gene TRBJ2-7; a possible D gene is TRBD2 (6 bases). There are 15 residues in the CDR3. Trimming cost V 9 bases and J 1 base, with 19 bases left between them. CDR1 and CDR2 from the germline V gene are SGHTA and FQGTGA. The CDR3 DNA reads as TGTGCCAGACCTGGGGCGGGATTATGGTCCTACGAGCAGTACTTC. Translated, it gives CARPGAGLWSYEQYF.

This clone was observed a few times. The chain recombines TRBV7-9 with TRBJ2-1; TRBD2 agrees at 13 bases. V trimming: 5 bases; J trimming: 6 bases; junction bases outside the gene matches: 7. Germline values: CDR1 SEHNR, CDR2 FQNEAQ (reference sequence). This CDR3 is 16 amino acids long. In DNA form, the CDR3 reads TGTGCCAGCAGCCCAACTAGCGGGAGGGCCTTCAATGAGCAGTTCTTC. This encodes CASSPTSGRAFNEQFF.

V gene TRBV10-2 combines with J gene TRBJ1-2; 8 bases are shared with TRBD1. The CDR3 sequence is 16 residues long. Germline V gene data show CDR1 as WSHSY and CDR2 as SAAADI. Trimming cost V 5 bases and J 6 bases; bases outside gene matches: 14. The DNA for the CDR3 is TGCGCCAGCAGTTCGGGACAGGTAGTAATTAGCGATGGCTACACCTTC. It is translated as CASSSGQVVISDGYTF.

The chain combines TRBV6-5 with TRBJ2-5, with unresolved D. Trimming removed 8 bases at V and 4 bases at J, with 20 bases between. Germline CDR1 and CDR2: MNHEY and SVGAGI. The CDR3 length is 15 residues. CDR3 DNA sequence: TGTGCCAGCTCCAACCGGCTGCTCCCCCGAGAGACCCAGTACTTC. Residues: CASSNRLLPRETQYF.

This clone was detected a few times. The V and J genes are TRBV7-2 and TRBJ1-5; possible D gene TRBD1, 6 bases. The V gene lost 5 bases and the J gene lost 6 bases, with 14 bases spanning the gap. CDR3 length: 14 residues. Germline V lookup: CDR1 SGHTA, CDR2 FQGNSA. In nucleotides, the CDR3 is TGTGCCAGCAGCCGGGGCGGGACACCTCAGCCCCAGCATTTT. It translates to CASSRGGTPQPQHF.

The V and J genes are TRBV6-5 and TRBJ2-5, with 7 bases fitting TRBD1. The CDR3 sequence is 14 residues long. After removal of 5 bases from V and 5 bases from J, the junction contained 8 bases not matched to a gene. In germline, CDR1 is MNHEY, CDR2 SVGAGI. CDR3 nucleotides: TGTGCCAGCAGTAGGGGGCTACCCCGGGAGACCCAGTACTTC. Protein: CASSRGLPRETQYF.

The rearrangement uses TRBV10-3 and TRBJ2-1; tentative D call: TRBD2 (6 bases). Per the germline V gene, CDR1 is ENHRY and CDR2 is SYGVKD. The V and J ends lost 7 bases and 0 bases respectively, with 10 bases between them. The CDR3 length is 14 residues. The DNA for the CDR3 is TGTGCCATCAAGGGAGGTAGCTCCTACAATGAGCAGTTCTTC. Amino acid sequence: CAIKGGSSYNEQFF.

This clone has just a few counts. V usage is TRBV29-1 and J usage is TRBJ1-2; tentative D call: TRBD1 (5 bases). V was cut by 4 bases and J by 4 bases, with 10 bases left in between. Germline-derived CDR1 and CDR2 are SQVTM and ANQGSEA. This CDR3 has 12 residues. CDR3 protein: CSVVWDAYGYTF. The CDR3 bases are TGCAGCGTTGTTTGGGACGCCTATGGCTACACCTTC.

CDR3: CASSRTVNTGELFF. The CDR3 DNA reads TGTGCCAGCAGCCGGACAGTGAACACCGGGGAGCTGTTTTTT. The chain recombines TRBV5-4 with TRBJ2-2, with a possible D match to TRBD1 (6 bases). The CDR3 runs to 14 residues. The V gene lost 4 bases and the J gene lost 1 base, with 8 bases spanning the gap. Germline V CDR1 and CDR2: SGHNT, YYREEE (reference sequence).

This sequence joins TRBV23-1 and TRBJ2-5; the D gene is possibly TRBD2 (5 bases). TRBV23-1 is noted as an ORF with a role that remains uncertain. This CDR3 has 13 amino acids. V was cut by 4 bases and J by 5 bases, with 11 bases left in between. The CDR3 region has the DNA TGCGCCAGCAGTCCAACTAGGAGGGAGACCCAGTACTTC. This translates into CASSPTRRETQYF.

Written as DNA, the CDR3 is TGTGCCAGCAGACTAGATCCGACAGGGAGGGAGACCCAGTACTTC. It encodes CASRLDPTGRETQYF. This chain uses TRBV2 with TRBJ2-5, with a possible D match to TRBD1 (7 bases). V lost 6 bases and J 5 bases, leaving 19 bases between the germline ends. From germline, CDR1 is SNHLY and CDR2 FYNNEI. This CDR3 is 15 amino acids long.

V is TRBV30 and J is TRBJ2-4; D call uncertain. Germline lookup yields CDR1 GTSNPN and CDR2 SVGIG (reference sequence). The V end lost 0 bases, the J end lost 5 bases, and 5 bases lay between the germline ends. This CDR3 comprises 12 residues. The CDR3 sequence is CAWSVRENIQYF. In DNA, the CDR3 is TGTGCCTGGAGTGTACGGGAAAACATTCAGTACTTC. Supplemented by reference TRBV30 and TRBJ2-4, the full variable domain reads SQTIHQWPATLVQPVGSPLSLECTVEGTSNPNLYWYRQAAGRGLQLLFYSVGIGQISSEVPQNLSASRPQDRQFILSSKKLLLSDSGFYLCAWSVRENIQYFGAGTRLSVL.

This clone was seen once. The chain recombines TRBV27 with TRBJ2-7, with 8 bases fitting TRBD2. V was clipped by 5 bases and J by 3 bases; unmatched bases: 9. Looked up from germline, CDR1 is MNHEY and CDR2 is SMNVEV (reference sequence). There are 15 residues in the CDR3. The CDR3 protein is CASSRYSSGYYEQYF. For the CDR3, the DNA is TGTGCCAGCAGTCGATATTCTAGCGGGTACTACGAGCAGTACTTC.

This clone was detected only a few times. CDR3 DNA: TGTGCCAGCAGTTTATCCAGGGGATGGTCCTACGAGCAGTACTTC. Encoded protein: CASSLSRGWSYEQYF. The chain couples TRBV28 to TRBJ2-7, with a weak D call TRBD1 (6 bases). CDR1 and CDR2 from the germline V gene are MDHEN and SYDVKM. The CDR3 loop spans 15 amino acids. Trimming took 1 base from V and 1 from J, leaving 11 bases between them.

This rearrangement joins TRBV9 to TRBJ2-7; 7 bases map to TRBD2. The CDR3 extends over 14 amino acids. V was clipped by 4 bases and J by 3 bases; unmatched bases: 7. Germline loops: CDR1 SGDLS, CDR2 YYNGEE. Here the CDR3 reads CASSPRDYSYEQYF. The CDR3 nucleotides are TGTGCCAGCAGCCCCCGGGACTACAGCTACGAGCAGTACTTC.

The gene calls are TRBV29-1 and TRBJ2-7; D gene ambiguous. Germline V CDR1 and CDR2: SQVTM, ANQGSEA. Trimming shortened V by 4 bases and J by 4 bases, and 17 bases separated the two germline ends. The CDR3 consists of 14 residues. The CDR3 sequence is CSVGERQVLYEQYF. In DNA form, the CDR3 reads TGCAGCGTTGGAGAACGGCAGGTATTATACGAGCAGTACTTC.

This chain uses TRBV5-6 with TRBJ2-5; 7 bases line up with TRBD1. The V gene end was trimmed by 3 bases and the J gene end by 2 bases; junction bases not matched to a gene: 10. The CDR3 loop spans 16 amino acids. Germline V CDR1 and CDR2: SGHDT, YYEEEE. CDR3 bases: TGTGCCAGCAGCTGGGACGACAGGGTATGGCAAGAGACCCAGTACTTC. It specifies CASSWDDRVWQETQYF.

The chain joins TRBV5-1 to TRBJ2-1; D may match TRBD1 or TRBD2 (5 bases each). Germline-derived CDR1 and CDR2 are SGHRS and YFSETQ. The CDR3 covers 15 residues. The V end lost 4 bases, the J end lost 0 bases, and 11 bases lay between the germline ends. Here the CDR3 reads CASSRSGTSYNEQFF. DNA for the CDR3: TGCGCCAGCAGCCGATCGGGGACCTCCTACAATGAGCAGTTCTTC.

The gene calls are TRBV29-1 and TRBJ2-5; TRBD1 matches 9 bases. In germline, CDR1 is SQVTM, CDR2 ANQGSEA. The CDR3 covers 13 residues. Trimming removed 4 bases from V and 5 bases from J; junction bases left unmatched: 5. The CDR3 region is CSVATGGKETQYF. Here the CDR3 DNA reads TGCAGCGTTGCGACAGGGGGGAAGGAGACCCAGTACTTC.

The chain joins TRBV6-6 to TRBJ2-4; D tentatively fits TRBD1 or TRBD2 (5 bases each). The CDR3 has 16 amino acids. The V end was cut by 0 bases, the J end by 3 bases, with 12 bases between. CDR1 and CDR2 from the germline V gene are MNHNY and SVGAGI (reference sequence). The CDR3 coding sequence is TGTGCCAGCAGTTACTCGATGGGGGTAGACAAAAACATTCAGTACTTC. Its translation is CASSYSMGVDKNIQYF.

This clone came up a few times. The rearrangement uses TRBV15 and TRBJ2-5; D not certain. Looked up from germline, CDR1 is LNHNV and CDR2 is YYDKDF (reference sequence). The CDR3 runs 12 residues. V was pared by 5 bases and J by 3 bases, with 7 bases between. The DNA for the CDR3 is TGTGCCACCAGCGTACAAGAAGAGACCCAGTACTTC. Protein: CATSVQEETQYF.